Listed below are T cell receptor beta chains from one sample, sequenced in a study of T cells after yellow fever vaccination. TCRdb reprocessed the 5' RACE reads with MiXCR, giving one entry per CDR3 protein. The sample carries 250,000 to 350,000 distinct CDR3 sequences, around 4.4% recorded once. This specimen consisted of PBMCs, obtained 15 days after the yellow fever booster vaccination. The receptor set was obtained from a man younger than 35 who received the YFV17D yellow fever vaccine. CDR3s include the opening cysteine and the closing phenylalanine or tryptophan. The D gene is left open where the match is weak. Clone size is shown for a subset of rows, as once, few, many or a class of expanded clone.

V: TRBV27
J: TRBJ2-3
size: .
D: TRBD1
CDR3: CASARRGQGEGDTQYF
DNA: TGTGCCAGCGCCAGGAGGGGACAGGGGGAGGGAGATACGCAGTATTTT

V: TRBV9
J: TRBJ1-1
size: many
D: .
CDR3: CASSMGGQSYTEAFF
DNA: TGTGCCAGCAGCATGGGGGGACAATCATACACTGAAGCTTTCTTT

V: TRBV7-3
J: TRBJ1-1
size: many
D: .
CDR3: CASSSQGDTEAFF
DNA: TGTGCCAGCAGCTCACAGGGTGACACTGAAGCTTTCTTT

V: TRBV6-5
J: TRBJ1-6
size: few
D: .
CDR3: CASSYSRKGDSPLHF
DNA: TGTGCCAGCAGTTACTCGCGAAAGGGGGATTCACCCCTCCACTTT

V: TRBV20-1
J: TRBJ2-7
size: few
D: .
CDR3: CSASDGASYSYEQYF
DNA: TGCAGTGCTAGCGACGGGGCGTCGTACTCCTACGAGCAGTACTTC

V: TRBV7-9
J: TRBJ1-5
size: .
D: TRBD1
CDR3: CASSFTGEGQPQHF
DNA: TGTGCCAGCAGCTTCACAGGGGAGGGTCAGCCCCAGCATTTT

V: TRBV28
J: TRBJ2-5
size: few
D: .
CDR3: CASRIGQLGTTQYF
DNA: TGTGCCAGCAGGATCGGACAGTTGGGGACAACCCAGTACTTC

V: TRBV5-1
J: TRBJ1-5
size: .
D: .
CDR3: CASSLSGWAFQPQHF
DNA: TGCGCCAGCAGCTTGAGTGGTTGGGCCTTTCAGCCCCAGCATTTT

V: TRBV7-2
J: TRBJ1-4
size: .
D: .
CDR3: CASSVDRDNEKLFF
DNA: TGTGCCAGCAGCGTCGACAGAGATAATGAAAAACTGTTTTTT

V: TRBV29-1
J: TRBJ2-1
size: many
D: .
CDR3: CSSWHAGWDEQFF
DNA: TGCAGTTCTTGGCACGCAGGTTGGGATGAGCAGTTCTTC

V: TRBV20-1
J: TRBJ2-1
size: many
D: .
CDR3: CSFRLTSYNEQFF
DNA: TGCAGCTTTAGGCTTACCTCCTACAATGAGCAGTTCTTC

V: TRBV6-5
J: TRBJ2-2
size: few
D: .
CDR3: CASSNPGQRNTGELFF
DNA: TGTGCCAGCAGTAACCCCGGCCAGCGTAACACCGGGGAGCTGTTTTTT

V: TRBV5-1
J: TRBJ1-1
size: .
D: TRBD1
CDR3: CASSLGDRNTEAFF
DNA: TGCGCCAGCAGCTTGGGGGACAGGAACACTGAAGCTTTCTTT

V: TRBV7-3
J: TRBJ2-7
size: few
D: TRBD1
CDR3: CASSLQGGPYEQYF
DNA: TGTGCCAGCAGCCTACAGGGGGGACCCTACGAGCAGTACTTC

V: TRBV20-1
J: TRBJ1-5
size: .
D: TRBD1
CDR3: CSTIKRTGEERQPQHF
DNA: TGCAGTACCATAAAGAGGACAGGGGAAGAGCGTCAGCCCCAGCATTTT

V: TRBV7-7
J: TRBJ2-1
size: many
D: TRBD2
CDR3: CASSAVLAGGPNEQFF
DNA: TGTGCCAGCAGCGCGGTACTAGCGGGGGGGCCGAATGAGCAGTTCTTC

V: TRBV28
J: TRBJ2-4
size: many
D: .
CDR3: CASTPGQSKSRVDF
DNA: TGTGCCAGCACCCCCGGACAGTCTAAGTCGAGAGTGGACTTC

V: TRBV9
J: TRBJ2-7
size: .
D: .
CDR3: CASSVGLLGEQYF
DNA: TGTGCCAGCAGCGTTGGCCTTTTGGGTGAGCAGTACTTC